This TCR beta chain was observed in a study of T cells in Graves' hyperthyroidism and ophthalmopathy. RNA transcripts yielded amplified TCR beta CDR3 regions. A first-round RT-PCR of the TCR CDR3 used the HTBI primer set. MiXCR, applied by TCRdb to the multiplex PCR reads, yields one record per CDR3 protein. The sample has over 700,000 distinct CDR3 sequences; over 35% are singletons. Losses at the gene ends were 8 bases for V and 3 bases for J; bases not matched to a gene: 2. CDR3 length: 12 amino acids. The V gene's germline CDR1 is LNHDA and CDR2 SQIVND (reference sequence). The study left out patients who had uncontrolled infection, other autoimmune disease, pregnancy or lactation. Each diagnosis drew on symptoms, thyroxine, TRAb, thyroid ultrasound and orbital computed tomography findings. Overall study results and limits: In validation, the model predicted ophthalmopathy. These predictions came a median roughly 6.5 months before onset. Most expanded thyroid clonotypes above 0.001 also appeared in blood.

This clonotype was picked up many times. Antigen unknown. The clonotype originates from a woman aged 40 to 50 with Graves' hyperthyroidism. The chain joins TRBV19 to TRBJ1-1, with 8 bases identical to TRBD1. Sequencing was performed on blood. The CDR3 loop is CASGQGDTEAFF. The CDR3 DNA reads as TGTGCCAGTGGACAGGGAGACACTGAAGCTTTCTTT.